This T cell receptor (beta chain) was observed in a study of graft-versus-host responses after intestinal transplantation. CDR1 is SGDLS and CDR2 is YYNGEE in the germline V gene. This CDR3 contains 14 residues. V dropped 3 bases and J dropped 1 base, with 10 bases sitting between them. Comments on this clone: The antigen is not known.

Profiled with immunoSEQ multiplex PCR; TCRdb holds only in-frame clones, not every one. The table includes tens of thousands of clones, roughly 90% detected once. Sequenced material: unstimulated CD8+ T cells sorted from spleen or lymph node cells, taken before intestinal transplant. The sequence was obtained from a human donor who received an intestinal transplant. The chain uses TRBV9 and TRBJ1-1; D is undetermined. CDR3 region: CASSAPEGNTEAFF. As DNA, the CDR3 is TGTGCCAGCAGCGCCCCCGAGGGGAACACTGAAGCTTTCTTT.